Reported below is one T cell receptor (beta chain). Its specificity is not known. Produced via immunoSEQ multiplex PCR; TCRdb's table is partial and in-frame only. In the table there are 80,000 or so clones, nearly 90% of which are singletons. Regarding time point: blood 4 weeks post-SBRT, at nephrectomy. Noted treatment: 15 Gy SBRT to primary tumor, nephrectomy 4 weeks later. Nephrectomy followed 15 Gy stereotactic body radiation by 4 weeks. V lost 1 base and J 1 base, leaving 8 bases between the germline ends. CDR3 size: 15 residues. Per germline, CDR1 LNHDA and CDR2 SQIVND (reference sequence). The data were taken from a study of radiation and T cells in renal cell carcinoma. Study results and caveats: Pretreatment tumor biopsies were lacking, so baseline clonotypes are unknown.

This rearrangement joins TRBV19 to TRBJ1-5; D may be TRBD1 (5 bases). The TCR originated in a woman in her 70s with renal cell carcinoma. Sequenced here: blood, sampled from a patient whose treatment included radiotherapy and nephrectomy. This CDR3 reads CASSIVSGSNQPQHF. CDR3 bases: TGTGCCAGTAGTATAGTTTCAGGGAGCAATCAGCCCCAGCATTTT.